The 26 T cell receptor beta chains presented below share a single source sample, sequenced in a study of T cell responses to AZD1222 COVID-19 vaccine. The assay was immunoSEQ multiplex PCR, and TCRdb's table has in-frame clones only and misses some. The repertoire holds 120,000 to 150,000 clones, nearly 90% seen once, with about 4.9% in the top ten. The sample consisted of peripheral blood, taken 28 days after the second dose of the MenACWY control vaccine. These receptors came from an adult who received the MenACWY meningococcal vaccine as a control.

This chain links TRBV7-2 with TRBJ1-1; maybe TRBD1 (5 bases). This CDR3 has 13 residues. Germline CDR1 is SGHTA and CDR2 is FQGNSA. V was trimmed by 2 bases and J by 6 bases, leaving 10 bases between them. CDR3 sequence: CASSLQGGAEAFF. The CDR3 DNA reads TGTGCCAGCAGCTTACAGGGCGGCGCTGAAGCTTTCTTT.

The rearrangement links TRBV28 to TRBJ2-2; 11 bases are shared with TRBD2. J gave up 6 bases and V 2 bases, and 20 bases lay outside the gene matches. Germline CDR1 reads MDHEN; CDR2 reads SYDVKM. CDR3 length equals 21 residues. CDR3 residues: CASSLPPASTSGRSLSGELFF. Written as DNA, the CDR3 is TGTGCCAGCAGTTTACCCCCAGCCTCCACTAGCGGGAGATCTTTATCCGGGGAGCTGTTTTTT.

V usage is TRBV28 and J usage is TRBJ1-5; 7 bases are shared with TRBD1. V lost 6 bases to trimming and J lost 1 base; unmatched junction nucleotides: 3. This CDR3 region has 14 residues. The V gene's germline CDR1 is MDHEN and CDR2 SYDVKM. The CDR3 DNA reads TGTGCCAGCAGCTGGGGACAGAGCAATCAGCCCCAGCATTTT. Translated: CASSWGQSNQPQHF. The variable domain in full, with the rest retrieved from reference TRBV28 and TRBJ1-5, is DVKVTQSSRYLVKRTGEKVFLECVQDMDHENMFWYRQDPGLGLRLIYFSYDVKMKEKGDIPEGYSVSREKKERFSLILESASTNQTSMYLCASSWGQSNQPQHFGDGTRLSIL.

CDR3 sequence (DNA): TGTGCCAGCAGCTTAGCGGGGATGGGCAATCAGCCCCAGCATTTT. Amino acid sequence: CASSLAGMGNQPQHF. J is TRBJ1-5 and V is TRBV7-8, with D hard to call. Germline assignment: CDR1 SGHVS and CDR2 FQNEAQ. V was clipped by 0 bases and J by 2 bases, with 8 bases between them. The CDR3 runs 15 residues. Full variable domain (outside the CDR3, taken from reference TRBV7-8 and TRBJ1-5): GAGVSQSPRYKVAKRGQDVALRCDPISGHVSLFWYQQALGQGPEFLTYFQNEAQLDKSGLPSDRFFAERPEGSVSTLKIQRTQQEDSAVYLCASSLAGMGNQPQHFGDGTRLSIL.

The rearrangement links TRBV7-2 to TRBJ2-3; 12 bases align to TRBD2. The V gene end was trimmed by 0 bases and the J gene end by 3 bases; junction bases not matched to a gene: 7. Germline CDR1 and CDR2: SGHTA and FQGNSA. The CDR3 is made up of 18 amino acids. The CDR3 DNA is TGTGCCAGCAGCTTAGCCCCACTAGCGGGGGGCGGGACAGATACGCAGTATTTT. Its translation is CASSLAPLAGGGTDTQYF.

This chain links TRBV30 with TRBJ1-1; no clear D gene. V was clipped by 3 bases and J by 3 bases, with 11 bases between them. The CDR3 has 13 amino acids. Germline V gene data show CDR1 as GTSNPN and CDR2 as SVGIG (reference sequence). CDR3 DNA: TGTGCCTGGAGGTACCGGGCGGACACTGAAGCTTTCTTT. Residues: CAWRYRADTEAFF.

This sequence joins TRBV7-9 and TRBJ2-1; the D is unclear. This CDR3 spans 14 amino acids. The germline gives CDR1 SEHNR, CDR2 FQNEAQ (reference sequence). V was cut by 4 bases and J by 7 bases, with 14 bases left in between. CDR3 in DNA: TGTGCCAGCAGCTCCCGGGCCGTTATTAATGAGCAGTTCTTC. Translated, it gives CASSSRAVINEQFF.

This chain links TRBV6-5 with TRBJ1-6, with 8 positions matching TRBD1. The CDR3 has 14 amino acids. The J segment lost 8 bases and the V segment lost 6 bases, leaving 6 bases of the junction unmatched. CDR1 and CDR2 from the germline V gene are MNHEY and SVGAGI. CDR3 nucleotides: TGTGCCAGCAGCAGGGGGCGGGTTGATTCACCCCTCCACTTT. Its protein product is CASSRGRVDSPLHF.

The rearrangement joins TRBV14 to TRBJ2-5; D is uncertain. V was trimmed by 1 base and J by 5 bases, leaving 11 bases between them. CDR3 length: 14 residues. The germline V gene encodes CDR1 SGHDN and CDR2 FVKESK. The CDR3 nucleotides are TGTGCCAGCAGCCAAGGGGCTAGGTCTGAGACCCAGTACTTC. Protein product: CASSQGARSETQYF.

The genes are TRBV7-9 and TRBJ2-2; unclear D gene. CDR1 and CDR2 (germline): SEHNR, FQNEAQ (reference sequence). The V end lost 0 bases, the J end lost 8 bases, and 7 bases lay between the germline ends. The CDR3 length is 13 residues. CDR3 bases: TGTGCCAGCAGCTTAGCGCAATCGGGGGAGCTGTTTTTT. Protein product: CASSLAQSGELFF.

This chain joins TRBV7-2 and TRBJ1-2; 10 nucleotides align to TRBD1. Germline V CDR1 and CDR2: SGHTA, FQGNSA. The CDR3 is 15 residues long. V shed 5 bases, J shed 5 bases, and the junction held 8 bases outside the gene matches. CDR3 DNA: TGTGCCAGCAGCGAAGGACAGGGGGGTCTATATGGCTACACCTTC. It specifies CASSEGQGGLYGYTF.

V is TRBV5-1 and J is TRBJ1-2, with 7 bases identical to TRBD1. V was pared by 0 bases and J by 9 bases, with 5 bases of the junction left unmatched. The CDR3 is made up of 13 amino acids. Germline V gene lookup returns CDR1 SGHRS and CDR2 YFSETQ. This CDR3 reads CASSLAQGGRYTF. CDR3 sequence (DNA): TGCGCCAGCAGCTTGGCCCAGGGGGGACGCTACACCTTC.

This clone has a handful of counts. V usage is TRBV30 and J usage is TRBJ2-1, with TRBD1 identical over 11 bases. From germline, CDR1 is GTSNPN and CDR2 SVGIG (reference sequence). Trimming at V came to 1 base and at J to 5 bases, leaving 4 bases not matched to a gene. The CDR3 has 15 amino acids. CDR3 DNA: TGTGCCTGGAGTGCGGGACAGGGGGACCACAATGAGCAGTTCTTC. It translates to CAWSAGQGDHNEQFF. Full variable domain (remainder filled in from reference TRBV30 and TRBJ2-1): SQTIHQWPATLVQPVGSPLSLECTVEGTSNPNLYWYRQAAGRGLQLLFYSVGIGQISSEVPQNLSASRPQDRQFILSSKKLLLSDSGFYLCAWSAGQGDHNEQFFGPGTRLTVL.

This clone is termed medium-sized. This rearrangement joins TRBV19 to TRBJ1-1; no firm D call. The CDR3 has 13 residues. CDR1 and CDR2 from the germline V gene are LNHDA and SQIVND (reference sequence). V was cut by 3 bases and J by 11 bases, with 16 bases left in between. The CDR3 loop is CASSIGVGVEAFF. CDR3 nucleotide sequence: TGTGCCAGTAGTATCGGGGTGGGAGTTGAGGCTTTCTTT.

This clone was counted once. Other nucleotide sequences in the sample specify the same CDR3. The genes are TRBV6-2 or TRBV6-3 and TRBJ2-1, with TRBD2 identical over 14 bases. Germline loops: CDR1 MNHEY, CDR2 SVGEGT. Germline trimming cut 6 bases from V and 7 bases from J; bases unmatched to any gene: 5. This CDR3 comprises 15 residues. This chain's CDR3 is CASSGLAGGRNEQFF. In DNA, the CDR3 is TGTGCCAGCAGCGGACTAGCGGGAGGTAGAAATGAGCAGTTCTTC.

This chain connects TRBV4-3 to TRBJ1-2; 7 nucleotides agree with TRBD1. The germline V gene encodes CDR1 LGHNA and CDR2 YSLEER. The CDR3 covers 16 residues. V shed 0 bases and J 1 base; nucleotides not matched to a gene: 5. The CDR3, as DNA: TGCGCCAGCAGCCAAGATGGCGGGACAGATAACTATGGCTACACCTTC. As protein: CASSQDGGTDNYGYTF.

The rearrangement joins TRBV7-2 to TRBJ2-3; possible D gene TRBD2, 5 bases. V lost 3 bases to trimming and J lost 0 bases, with 10 bases between them. The CDR3 is 15 residues long. CDR1 is SGHTA, CDR2 FQGNSA, per germline. CDR3 DNA: TGTGCCAGCAGCTTGAGGGAACGGAGCACAGATACGCAGTATTTT. Translation: CASSLRERSTDTQYF.

The chain joins TRBV9 to TRBJ1-4, with a tentative D call TRBD1 (6 bases). The CDR3 consists of 14 residues. Germline V gives CDR1 SGDLS, CDR2 YYNGEE. V lost 3 bases, J lost 7 bases, and 13 bases lay in between. The CDR3 is CASSAGRGGEKLFF. The CDR3 DNA sequence: TGTGCCAGCAGCGCAGGCAGAGGGGGTGAAAAACTGTTTTTT.

This clone appeared once. The chain combines TRBV5-1 with TRBJ2-3; D possibly corresponds to TRBD1 (5 bases). V lost 5 bases to trimming and J lost 0 bases, with 10 bases between them. Germline CDR1 SGHRS, CDR2 YFSETQ. The CDR3 loop spans 14 amino acids. CDR3 residues: CASRRGESTDTQYF. The CDR3 bases are TGCGCCAGCAGAAGGGGTGAGAGCACAGATACGCAGTATTTT.

The chain links TRBV4-3 to TRBJ2-1, with D maybe TRBD2 (5 bases). V was trimmed by 4 bases and J by 3 bases, leaving 13 bases between them. Per germline, CDR1 LGHNA and CDR2 YSLEER. The CDR3 contains 15 residues. CDR3 sequence reads: CASSRVRDGYNEQFF. The CDR3 region has the DNA TGCGCCAGCAGCCGTGTCCGGGATGGCTACAATGAGCAGTTCTTC.

In the case of this clone: The same CDR3 can be traced to other DNA sequences in this sample. This chain connects TRBV20-1 to TRBJ1-2; D is ambiguous. CDR3 size: 11 residues. Trimming removed 6 bases from V and 4 bases from J, with 9 bases in between. Germline V lookup: CDR1 DFQATT, CDR2 SNEGSKA (reference sequence). CDR3 in amino acids: CSAPGSYGYTF. The CDR3 DNA sequence: TGCAGTGCGCCGGGCTCCTATGGCTACACCTTC.

The sample holds one count of this clone. The chain has TRBV5-5 and TRBJ1-6; D remains ambiguous. CDR1 SGHKS and CDR2 YYEKEE come from the germline V gene (reference sequence). This CDR3 spans 16 amino acids. V was trimmed by 0 bases and J by 1 base, leaving 8 bases between them. The CDR3 spells CASSLELRSYNSPLHF. CDR3 bases: TGTGCCAGCAGCTTGGAGTTAAGGTCCTATAATTCACCCCTCCACTTT.

In nucleotides, the CDR3 is TGTGCCAGCAGCTTAGGAGGGGGGCCCGTCTACAATGAGCAGTTCTTC. This encodes CASSLGGGPVYNEQFF. The chain links TRBV7-2 to TRBJ2-1; possibly TRBD1 or TRBD2 for D (6 bases each). Germline loops: CDR1 SGHTA, CDR2 FQGNSA. The CDR3 extends over 16 amino acids. The V and J ends lost 1 base and 3 bases respectively, with 13 bases between them.

This clone was seen once. CDR3 DNA: TGTGCCACCAGTGGCCTACATTGGGAAGGCTACACCTTC. Its translation is CATSGLHWEGYTF. This chain uses TRBV24-1 with TRBJ1-2; the D is unclear. Trimming took off 5 bases at V and 8 bases at J, with 14 bases between the two ends. This CDR3 region has 13 residues. The V gene's germline CDR1 is KGHDR and CDR2 SFDVKD.

This chain links TRBV3-1 (or the pseudogene TRBV3-2) with TRBJ2-7; 8 nucleotides align to TRBD1. From germline, CDR1 is LGHDT and CDR2 YNNKEL (reference sequence). J lost 5 bases, V lost 6 bases, and 6 bases had no gene match. The CDR3 is 13 residues long. The CDR3 protein is CASRLGQGNEQYF. Written as DNA, the CDR3 is TGTGCCAGCAGGCTCGGACAGGGAAACGAGCAGTACTTC.

V is TRBV6-1 and J is TRBJ1-1, with a weak D call TRBD1 (5 bases). The V and J ends lost 1 base and 0 bases respectively, with 9 bases between them. Germline V CDR1 and CDR2: MNHNS, SASEGT. The CDR3 sequence is 15 residues long. The CDR3 DNA reads TGTGCCAGCAGTGAAGTCGGCAGGGTGAACACTGAAGCTTTCTTT. Translating gives CASSEVGRVNTEAFF.